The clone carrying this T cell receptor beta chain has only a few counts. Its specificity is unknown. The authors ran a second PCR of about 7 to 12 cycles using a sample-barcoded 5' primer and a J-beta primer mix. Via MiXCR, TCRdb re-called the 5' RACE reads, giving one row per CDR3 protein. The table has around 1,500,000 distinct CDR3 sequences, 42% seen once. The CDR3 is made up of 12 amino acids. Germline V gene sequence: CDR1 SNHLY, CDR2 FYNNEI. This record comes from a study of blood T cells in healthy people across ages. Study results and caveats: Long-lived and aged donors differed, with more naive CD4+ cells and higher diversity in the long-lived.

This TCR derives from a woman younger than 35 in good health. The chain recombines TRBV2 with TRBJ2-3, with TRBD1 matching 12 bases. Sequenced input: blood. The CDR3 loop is CVRDRGRNTQYF. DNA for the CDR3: TGTGTTCGGGACAGGGGGCGGAATACGCAGTATTTT.